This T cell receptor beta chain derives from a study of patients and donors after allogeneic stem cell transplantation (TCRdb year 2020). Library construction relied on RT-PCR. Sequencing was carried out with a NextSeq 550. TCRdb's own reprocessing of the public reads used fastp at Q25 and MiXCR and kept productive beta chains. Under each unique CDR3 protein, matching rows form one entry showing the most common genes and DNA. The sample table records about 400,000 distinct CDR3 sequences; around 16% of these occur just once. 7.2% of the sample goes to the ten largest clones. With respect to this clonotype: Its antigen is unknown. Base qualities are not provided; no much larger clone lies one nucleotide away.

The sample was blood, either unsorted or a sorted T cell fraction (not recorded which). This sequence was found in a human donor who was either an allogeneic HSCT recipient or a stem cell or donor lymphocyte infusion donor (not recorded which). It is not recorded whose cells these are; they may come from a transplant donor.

CDR3 reads: CASSPQKERQTSSYEQYF. The sequenced DNA is TGTGCCAGCAGCCCCCAAAAGGAGAGACAGACCAGCTCCTACGAGCAGTACTTC. The chain was built from TRBV21-1 and TRBJ2-7; the table calls TRBD1, which could not be checked here. TRBV21-1 is recorded as a pseudogene. From the cysteine through the phenylalanine, the CDR3 covers 18 amino acids. Kept here is only the CDR3 DNA, which spans 54 bases and is read in frame from base 1.